This T cell receptor (beta chain) was retrieved from a study of blood T cell repertoires in COVID-19. Assay: immunoSEQ multiplex PCR; the TCRdb copy retains only in-frame clones and omits some. The sample yields just under 350,000 clones, 85% to 90% seen once. The Seattle patients joined while their infection was active and were tracked longitudinally afterward. V was cut by 0 bases and J by 3 bases, with 10 bases left in between. From germline, CDR1 is GTSNPN and CDR2 SVGIG (reference sequence). The CDR3 is 14 residues long. This receptor was identified in a woman in her forties or fifties with COVID-19, enrolled during active disease. The sequenced sample consisted of peripheral blood. The rearrangement links TRBV30 to TRBJ2-3; tentatively, D is TRBD2 (5 bases). The CDR3 sequence: CAWSVLERTDTQYF. In DNA, the CDR3 is TGTGCCTGGAGTGTACTAGAGCGGACAGATACGCAGTATTTT.